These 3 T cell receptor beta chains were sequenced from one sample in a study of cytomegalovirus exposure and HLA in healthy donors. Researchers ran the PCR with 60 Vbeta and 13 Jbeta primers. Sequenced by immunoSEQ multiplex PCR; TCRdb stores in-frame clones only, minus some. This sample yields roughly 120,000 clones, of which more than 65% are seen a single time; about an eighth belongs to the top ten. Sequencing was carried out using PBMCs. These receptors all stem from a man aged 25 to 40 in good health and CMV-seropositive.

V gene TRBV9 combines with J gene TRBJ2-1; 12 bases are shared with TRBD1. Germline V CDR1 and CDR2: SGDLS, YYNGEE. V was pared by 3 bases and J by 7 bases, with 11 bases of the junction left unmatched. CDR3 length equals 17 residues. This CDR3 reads CASSGTGTGGAENEQFF. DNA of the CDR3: TGTGCCAGCAGCGGCACCGGGACAGGGGGCGCAGAGAATGAGCAGTTCTTC.

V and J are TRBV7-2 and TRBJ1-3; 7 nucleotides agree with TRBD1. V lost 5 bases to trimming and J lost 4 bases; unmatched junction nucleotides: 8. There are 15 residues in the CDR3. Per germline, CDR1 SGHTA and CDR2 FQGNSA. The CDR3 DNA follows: TGTGCCAGCAGCCGAGCTAGGGGGCCGGGAAACACCATATATTTT. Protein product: CASSRARGPGNTIYF.

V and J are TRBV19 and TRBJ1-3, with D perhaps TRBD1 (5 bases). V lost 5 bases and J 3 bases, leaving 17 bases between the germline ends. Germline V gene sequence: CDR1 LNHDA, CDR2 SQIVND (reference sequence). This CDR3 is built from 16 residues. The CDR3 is CASSPQPLDSGNTIYF. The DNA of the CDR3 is TGTGCCAGTAGTCCCCAACCCCTCGACAGTGGAAACACCATATATTTT.